This T cell receptor beta chain was recovered during a study of shared clonotypes between healthy human individuals. Samples underwent the assay at deep level. In the original workflow: Junction-only immunoSEQ data arrived without quality scores, meaning filtering differed. Profiling relied on immunoSEQ multiplex PCR, and the TCRdb table lists in-frame clones only, not all of them. The D gene and trimming were derived from the DNA, and the V and J assignments and clone size from that table. Found here are hundreds of thousands of clones, around 75% of them singletons; the top ten hold about 13%. Sequencing used PBMCs. This TCR came from a middle-aged woman in good health. Some clones in this sample may be carry-over from other donors' samples.

The CDR3: CASSQRGLAGGKTQYF. CDR3 bases: TGTGCCAGCAGCCAGAGAGGACTAGCGGGAGGGAAGACCCAGTACTTC. This chain connects TRBV14 to TRBJ2-5, with 15 bases matching TRBD2. With V trimmed by 3 bases and J by 6 bases, 5 bases remained unmatched. From germline, CDR1 is SGHDN and CDR2 FVKESK. The CDR3 has 16 residues. Full variable domain (rest looked up from reference TRBV14 and TRBJ2-5): EAGVTQFPSHSVIEKGQTVTLRCDPISGHDNLYWYRRVMGKEIKFLLHFVKESKQDESGMPNNRFLAERTGGTYSTLKVQPAELEDSGVYFCASSQRGLAGGKTQYFGPGTRLLVL.